The entry below describes one TCR beta chain. What it recognizes is unknown. TCRdb re-derived calls from the 5' RACE reads in MiXCR, one entry per CDR3 protein. This table has tens of thousands of distinct CDR3 sequences, around 13% appearing once. The data originate from a study of T-cell memory formation after mild COVID-19. Across the study: Clusters were largely donor specific.

Study findings and constraints: Researchers could not confirm that second-wave clones peaking on day 37 targeted SARS-CoV-2. Cross-reactive memory apparently joined, as some responding clones appeared in pre-infection memory.

CDR1 and CDR2 (germline): SGHVS, FNYEAQ. The CDR3 runs 12 residues. Trimming removed 1 base at V and 9 bases at J, with 9 bases between. Sequenced material: PBMCs or a T cell subset sorted from them (not recorded which). The chain is built from TRBV7-6 and TRBJ1-2, with D possibly TRBD1 on 6 matching bases. The sequence was obtained from a young man who had mild COVID-19 (a few samples of this study predate the infection). Cell type and time point are not known. CDR3 region: CASSLGGGRYTF. DNA for the CDR3: TGTGCCAGCAGCTTAGGAGGGGGGCGCTACACCTTC.